Included here is one T cell receptor beta chain sequence, with context. Sequencing used immunoSEQ multiplex PCR; TCRdb keeps in-frame clones, though not all of them. The table shows fewer than 60,000 clones, with approximately 91% occurring only once. The data were obtained in a study of T cell changes during pregnancy in multiple sclerosis. The germline V gene has CDR1 SNHLY and CDR2 FYNNEI. The CDR3 covers 16 residues. Trimming left V 6 bases short and J 1 base short, with 17 bases between. This chain joins TRBV2 and TRBJ2-3; TRBD2 might be the D (5 bases). The sequence was collected from a female donor with multiple sclerosis, enrolled in a pregnancy study. Sequencing used peripheral blood, obtained in the second trimester of pregnancy. Here the CDR3 reads CASSLRGRGGTDTQYF. CDR3 sequence (DNA): TGTGCCAGCAGCCTTCGGGGTCGCGGTGGCACAGATACGCAGTATTTT. Full variable domain (missing parts from reference TRBV2 and TRBJ2-3): EPEVTQTPSHQVTQMGQEVILRCVPISNHLYFYWYRQILGQKVEFLVSFYNNEISEKSEIFDDQFSVERPDGSNFTLKIRSTKLEDSAMYFCASSLRGRGGTDTQYFGPGTRLTVL.